This T cell receptor beta chain appears in the sequencing data of a study of T cells in localized non-small cell lung cancer. The repertoire was sequenced with immunoSEQ multiplex PCR; TCRdb's copy has only in-frame clones and lacks some. Of fewer than 2,000 clones in the sample, 23% were seen once. The table lists this clone with a few counts. In each case, adjacent lung free of atypia was taken at least 2 cm from the tumor margin. CDR3 length: 13 amino acids. Trimming pared 7 bases from V and 11 bases from J, leaving 20 bases between. CDR1 and CDR2 from the germline V gene are MNHGY and SAAAGT. The V call is TRBV6-8, the J call TRBJ1-1; D remains unclear. The sample consisted of normal lung tissue next to the tumor, taken before any cancer treatment. This sequence was found in a female donor over 55 with stage II lung adenocarcinoma. This chain's CDR3 is CASTKNSVSEAFF. As DNA, the CDR3 is TGTGCCAGCACTAAGAACAGCGTTTCCGAGGCTTTCTTT.